The present TCR beta chain was sequenced within a study of CD8+ T cells in alopecia areata. For the study at large: Grafting placed skin from approximately 6-12-month-old C3H/HeJ donors with spontaneous alopecia onto roughly 6-10-week-old female C3H/HeJ mice.

This clone was observed a few times. The target antigen is unknown. Gene names refer to mouse genes. The observed sequence ends 4 residues before the CDR3 terminus, with the missing tail filled in from the germline J gene. Cells that came from pooled cutaneous lymph nodes were sorted using CD4, CD8alpha, NKG2D, NKG2ACE and other markers. Study-wide results and limits: There were also resident alphabeta T cells of normal skin sequenced in scalp samples. Higher clonality was seen in lesional scalp than in normal scalp, especially in alopecia totalis/universalis. Mice gave a clearer picture of TCR sharing than patients did, possibly for HLA-related reasons.

The length of the CDR3 is 17 residues. Trimming removed 2 bases from V and 1 base from J; junction bases left unmatched: 2. The germline CDR1 and CDR2 sequences are FNHDT and SITEND (reference sequence). RNA extraction and reverse transcription yielded cDNA as sequencing template. Data came from immunoSEQ multiplex PCR; TCRdb stores just in-frame clones and leaves some out. The data show around 290,000 clones, none appearing only once, with 0.9% to 1.5% held by the ten largest. This chain uses TRBV19 with TRBJ2-2; TRBD2 agrees at 13 bases. This clonotype was obtained from a C3H/HeJ mouse with alopecia areata. For this mouse line, the MHC haplotype is H2-k. Specimen: CD4+ T cells sorted from a lymph node. CDR3: CASSMGLGGVNTGQLYF. The sequenced CDR3 bases are TGTGCCAGCAGTATGGGACTGGGGGGGGTAAACACCGGG. Supplemented by reference TRBV19 and TRBJ2-2, the full variable domain reads GGIITQTPKFLIGQEGQKLTLKCQQNFNHDTMYWYRQDSGKGLRLIYYSITENDLQKGDLSEGYDASREKKSSFSLTVTSAQKNEMAVFLCASSMGLGGVNTGQLYFGEGSKLTVL.